The 24 T cell receptor beta chains listed next were all sequenced from one sample in a study of control samples from healthy donors and cancer patients. Clones were sequenced by immunoSEQ multiplex PCR, and TCRdb holds only the in-frame ones, with some missing. This sample has 130,000 or so clones, with around nine tenths found just once. The sequenced material came from blood. The receptors were sampled from a man aged 35 to 55 in good health.

About this clone itself: Other nucleotide sequences in the sample specify the same CDR3. The J gene is TRBJ1-4, the V gene TRBV2, with 7 nucleotides matching TRBD1. The CDR3 totals 15 residues. The trim removed 2 bases at V and 10 bases at J, leaving 10 bases unmatched. CDR1 and CDR2 (germline): SNHLY, FYNNEI. The CDR3: CASSEMGQGGGKLFF. DNA of the CDR3: TGTGCCAGCAGTGAAATGGGGCAGGGGGGTGGAAAACTGTTTTTT.

The chain has TRBV7-8 and TRBJ1-2, with D perhaps TRBD1 (5 bases). Germline CDR1 reads SGHVS; CDR2 reads FQNEAQ. Trimming cost V 5 bases and J 4 bases, with 11 bases left between them. This CDR3 spans 13 amino acids. The CDR3 region has the DNA TGTGCCAGCAGCAGAGACAGTCCCTATGGCTACACCTTC. Protein product: CASSRDSPYGYTF.

This sequence joins TRBV6-2 or TRBV6-3 and TRBJ2-6; 8 bases align to TRBD1. The CDR3 sequence is 18 residues long. V shed 1 base and J 1 base; nucleotides not matched to a gene: 6. Germline V CDR1 and CDR2: MNHEY, SVGEGT. DNA of the CDR3: TGTGCCAGCAGTTACTGGTGGACAGGGAGGTCTGGGGCCAACGTCCTGACTTTC. As protein: CASSYWWTGRSGANVLTF.

The V call is TRBV24-1, the J call TRBJ1-3, with unresolved D. Trimming took 6 bases from V and 0 from J, leaving 8 bases between them. The germline gives CDR1 KGHDR, CDR2 SFDVKD. The CDR3 loop spans 14 amino acids. The CDR3 nucleotides are TGTGCCACCAGTAGCCCTAACTCTGGAAACACCATATATTTT. It is translated as CATSSPNSGNTIYF.

The chain uses TRBV4-1 and TRBJ2-7, with D possibly called TRBD1 or TRBD2 (5 bases each). The CDR3 contains 16 residues. Germline loops: CDR1 MGHRA, CDR2 YSYEKL. The germline V and J ends were trimmed by 3 bases and 2 bases, with 17 bases remaining between them. This CDR3 reads CASSQGGQGPAYEQYF. CDR3 bases: TGCGCCAGCAGCCAGGGTGGGCAGGGACCTGCCTACGAGCAGTACTTC.

This clone was seen more than once but under ten times. J is TRBJ1-2 and V is TRBV19; no firm D call. Between the trimmed V and J ends, which lost 3 bases and 4 bases, there was a span of 9 bases. Germline V lookup: CDR1 LNHDA, CDR2 SQIVND (reference sequence). The CDR3 runs 13 residues. Here the CDR3 DNA reads TGTGCCAGTAGTATCGGCGGCCGCTATGGCTACACCTTC. This encodes CASSIGGRYGYTF. Using reference TRBV19 and TRBJ1-2 for the parts outside the CDR3, the full variable domain is DGGITQSPKYLFRKEGQNVTLSCEQNLNHDAMYWYRQDPGQGLRLIYYSQIVNDFQKGDIAEGYSVSREKKESFPLTVTSAQKNPTAFYLCASSIGGRYGYTFGSGTRLTVV.

The CDR3 region is CASSRTRGRGYGYTF. The CDR3 DNA sequence: TGTGCCAGCAGTCGCACCCGGGGGCGAGGCTATGGCTACACCTTC. The J gene is TRBJ1-2, the V gene TRBV6-5; maybe TRBD1 (6 bases). The CDR3 spans 15 residues. CDR1 is MNHEY, CDR2 SVGAGI, per germline. V was trimmed by 5 bases and J by 4 bases, leaving 17 bases between them.

This sequence joins TRBV4-2 and TRBJ2-5, with 8 positions matching TRBD2. Germline CDR1 and CDR2: LGHNA and YNFKEQ. The J segment lost 4 bases and the V segment lost 3 bases, leaving 10 bases of the junction unmatched. The CDR3 is 16 residues long. CDR3 nucleotide sequence: TGTGCCAGCAGCCAGACGGGACGGGGGGGCGGAGAGACCCAGTACTTC. Translation: CASSQTGRGGGETQYF.

V usage is TRBV18 and J usage is TRBJ1-5; TRBD1 matches at 7 bases. The V segment lost 5 bases and the J segment 3 bases; nucleotides outside the gene matches: 7. CDR3 size: 15 residues. CDR1 KGHSH and CDR2 LQKENI come from the germline V gene. CDR3 in amino acids: CASSSDRALNQPQHF. The CDR3 DNA follows: TGTGCCAGCTCATCCGACAGGGCCCTCAATCAGCCCCAGCATTTT.

This chain uses TRBV7-2 with TRBJ2-7, with a tentative D call TRBD1 (6 bases). CDR1 SGHTA and CDR2 FQGNSA come from the germline V gene. This CDR3 is 12 amino acids long. The V and J ends lost 6 bases and 4 bases respectively, with 10 bases between them. CDR3 residues: CASSFTGYEQYF. For the CDR3, the DNA is TGTGCCAGCAGTTTCACAGGGTACGAGCAGTACTTC.

The genes are TRBV6-2 or TRBV6-3 and TRBJ1-1; possible D gene TRBD1, 6 bases. This CDR3 region has 13 residues. Germline CDR1 MNHEY, CDR2 SVGEGT. Trimming shortened V by 5 bases and J by 2 bases, and 9 bases separated the two germline ends. CDR3 loop: CASSGTRNTEAFF. As DNA, the CDR3 is TGTGCCAGCAGTGGGACACGTAACACTGAAGCTTTCTTT.

This chain joins TRBV19 and TRBJ1-5; D might be TRBD1 (6 bases). The CDR3 runs 15 residues. The V end lost 9 bases, the J end lost 2 bases, and 17 bases lay between the germline ends. Germline V gene lookup returns CDR1 LNHDA and CDR2 SQIVND (reference sequence). The CDR3 DNA reads as TGTGCCAGCCGGGGTGACAGGAGTGGCAATCAGCCCCAGCATTTT. It specifies CASRGDRSGNQPQHF.

V gene TRBV11-3 combines with J gene TRBJ1-1; the D is unclear. Germline-derived CDR1 and CDR2 are SGHNT and YENEEA. The CDR3 is 14 amino acids. Trimming took 2 bases from V and 8 from J, leaving 15 bases between them. As DNA, the CDR3 is TGTGCCAGCAGCTTAACCAGGTCCGGCGGGGAAGCTTTCTTT. Its translation is CASSLTRSGGEAFF.

The chain has TRBV27 and TRBJ2-7; the D gene is possibly TRBD1 (5 bases). V lost 2 bases and J 5 bases, leaving 13 bases between the germline ends. The CDR3 has 14 residues. Germline loops: CDR1 MNHEY, CDR2 SMNVEV (reference sequence). CDR3: CASSLTQGYNEQYF. The CDR3 DNA sequence: TGTGCCAGCAGTTTAACGCAGGGTTACAACGAGCAGTACTTC.

The CDR3 coding sequence is TGTGCCAGCAGCGTAGATAGTGGTAACACTGAAGCTTTCTTT. It encodes CASSVDSGNTEAFF. The gene calls are TRBV7-3 and TRBJ1-1; D remains unclear. Germline-derived CDR1 and CDR2 are SGHTA and FQGTGA. The CDR3 is 14 residues long. V shed 5 bases and J shed 2 bases, with 12 bases lying between them.

V gene TRBV3-1 (or the pseudogene TRBV3-2) combines with J gene TRBJ1-2; unclear D gene. This CDR3 is built from 14 residues. The V end was cut by 1 base, the J end by 3 bases, with 9 bases between. Germline V gene sequence: CDR1 LGHDT, CDR2 YNNKEL (reference sequence). The CDR3 DNA reads as TGTGCCAGCAGCCAAGGTCAGGCGGACTATGGCTACACCTTC. This gives the protein CASSQGQADYGYTF.

This clone appeared once. The chain combines TRBV5-8 with TRBJ1-2; TRBD1 aligns across 7 bases. V shed 0 bases, J shed 6 bases, and the junction held 11 bases outside the gene matches. The germline V gene has CDR1 SGHTS and CDR2 YDEGEE. The CDR3 is 16 residues long. CDR3 loop: CASSLDLGQRANGYTF. The CDR3 DNA follows: TGTGCCAGCAGCTTGGACTTGGGACAGCGAGCAAATGGCTACACCTTC.

The genes are TRBV15 and TRBJ1-1, with 11 bases fitting TRBD1. V was clipped by 3 bases and J by 7 bases; unmatched bases: 1. CDR1 and CDR2 (germline): LNHNV, YYDKDF (reference sequence). CDR3 length equals 13 residues. The CDR3 nucleotides read TGTGCCACCAGCAGTGGGACAGGGGGTGAAGCTTTCTTT. Its translation: CATSSGTGGEAFF.

V gene TRBV29-1 combines with J gene TRBJ2-7; D gene ambiguous. Trimming stripped 5 bases from V and 0 bases from J, with 8 bases between. The CDR3 covers 12 residues. Germline V gives CDR1 SQVTM, CDR2 ANQGSEA. CDR3 sequence (DNA): TGCAGCGTTAGGCGTAGCTCCTACGAGCAGTACTTC. It encodes CSVRRSSYEQYF.

This clone has a single count. The CDR3 reads CASSLEFRANYGYTF. CDR3 bases: TGTGCCAGCAGCTTAGAGTTCCGGGCGAACTATGGCTACACCTTC. V is TRBV7-9 and J is TRBJ1-2; D call uncertain. In germline, CDR1 is SEHNR, CDR2 FQNEAQ (reference sequence). This CDR3 region has 15 residues. Trimming took off 1 base at V and 2 bases at J, with 11 bases between the two ends.

By share, this clone ranks as medium-sized (0.01 to 0.1%). This rearrangement joins TRBV29-1 to TRBJ1-2; D remains unclear. V lost 7 bases and J lost 8, with 14 bases in between. The germline V gene encodes CDR1 SQVTM and CDR2 ANQGSEA. The CDR3 is made up of 11 amino acids. The chain's CDR3 is CSGWIQAGYTF. CDR3 nucleotides: TGCAGCGGCTGGATCCAGGCAGGCTACACCTTC.

The J gene is TRBJ2-3, the V gene TRBV9; the match to TRBD2 covers 10 bases. Losses at the gene ends were 0 bases for V and 0 bases for J; bases not matched to a gene: 13. The CDR3 spans 20 residues. Germline loops: CDR1 SGDLS, CDR2 YYNGEE. CDR3 in amino acids: CASSVATSASGGPSTDTQYF. CDR3 in DNA: TGTGCCAGCAGCGTAGCTACGTCGGCTAGCGGGGGCCCTAGCACAGATACGCAGTATTTT.

This clone showed up just a few times. The chain links TRBV4-3 to TRBJ1-2; tentative D call: TRBD1 (5 bases). Trimming removed 0 bases at V and 7 bases at J, with 15 bases between. CDR1 and CDR2 from the germline V gene are LGHNA and YSLEER. The CDR3 has 15 amino acids. In DNA form, the CDR3 reads TGCGCCAGCAGCCAAGATATAGGCCGGGGGGGTGGCTACACCTTC. It codes for CASSQDIGRGGGYTF.

The genes are TRBV29-1 and TRBJ1-2, with 9 bases lining up with TRBD1. The CDR3 sequence is 13 residues long. The ends lost 5 bases at V and 4 bases at J; junction bases unmatched: 5. Germline V gives CDR1 SQVTM, CDR2 ANQGSEA. This CDR3 reads CSVTGGVLYGYTF. The CDR3 DNA sequence: TGCAGCGTTACAGGGGGCGTGCTCTATGGCTACACCTTC. Complete variable domain (other parts from reference TRBV29-1 and TRBJ1-2): SAVISQKPSRDICQRGTSLTIQCQVDSQVTMMFWYRQQPGQSLTLIATANQGSEATYESGFVIDKFPISRPNLTFSTLTVSNMSPEDSSIYLCSVTGGVLYGYTFGSGTRLTVV.